This T cell receptor (beta chain) was profiled in a study of cytomegalovirus exposure and HLA in healthy donors (dated by TCRdb to the late 2010s). With regard to the full study: In an earlier analysis of roughly 590 of the donors, approximately 300 Gb of sequence data and 90 million to 130 million unique TCR beta sequences from some 170 million T cells were reported. Roughly 290 gigabases of sequencing data and around 85 million unique TCR sequences made up an early release that covered 500 to 650 HLA-typed donors. Of the roughly 390 genotyped donors, 70% to 90% were placed in the genetic ancestry cluster associated with self-reported Caucasian donors. The study aimed to test whether signatures of past pathogen exposure could be identified by cataloging public T cell receptors. The study used immunosequencing to profile the T cell repertoires of about 670 subjects and linked those repertoires to cytomegalovirus serostatus. In addition to the first cohort of roughly 700 subjects, a separate validation cohort of over 90 different subjects was used. High-throughput TCR immunosequencing, statistical association of individual TCRs with disease status, and machine learning were combined to predict cytomegalovirus infection status. A later analysis re-examined previously published TCR beta repertoires from 610 or so donors and added high-resolution HLA genotyping to investigate patterns of TCR occurrence. In the later analysis, no new phenotypic data were used to find candidate immune exposures; instead, reliance was placed on TCR beta sequences and their occurrence across donors. To decide whether each TCR beta V gene segment behaved as functional or pseudogenic, an earlier analysis of nearly 600 of the donors relied on high-throughput TCR beta sequencing. Donor age, sex, ethnicity and CMV serostatus were collected together with the repertoire data. In a later genetic analysis, genome-wide SNP genotypes for about 65% of the roughly 670 donors were used, and that subset was treated as a discovery cohort. Every repertoire in the discovery cohort had been generated on one and the same sequencing platform. HLA typing covered class I and class II loci at four-digit resolution. Typing coverage varied by locus: roughly 629-640 donors for A, B, C, DRB1 and DQB1; around 560 for DQA1; approximately 570 for DPA1; approximately 450 for DPB1. A handful of DR-DQ haplotypes were handled as single units for association and clustering because linkage in the cohort was strong. Across approximately 400 genotyped donors of the cohort, an average of about 250,000 unique TCR beta nucleotide sequences per donor were sequenced, and about a sixth of those sequences were non-productive.

In total, approximately 700 healthy bone marrow donors made up the cohort. At the time of sampling, every cohort member was nominally healthy, though immune exposures that went unrecorded were likely present. The donor tested CMV seropositive, placing the donor among the 250 to 350 seropositive members of the cohort. A peripheral blood sample was collected from each donor, and TCR beta sequencing was performed on peripheral blood mononuclear cells. Genomic DNA extraction from the blood cell samples was performed with the Qiagen DNeasy Blood Extraction Kit. As regards this clone: Its binding antigen is unknown. No much larger clone exists at a distance of one base, and base qualities are not known.

Results the study describes overall, beyond this receptor: In a later analysis, most CMV-associated TCR beta chains were found to appear HLA-restricted, with HLA associations seemingly driven largely by CMV exposure. At a false discovery rate of 0.05, a later analysis linked some 17,000 TCR beta sequences to specific HLA alleles. A further reported finding was that TCR beta sequences accurately predicted the HLA-A and HLA-B alleles for most subjects in the first cohort. Assigning TCR associations to individual alleles was difficult when HLA alleles, especially DR and DQ, strongly co-occurred. A later analysis reported that several top co-occurrence clusters appeared linked to parvovirus B19, influenza, CMV and Epstein-Barr virus. In vitro tests confirmed that a few of the cytomegalovirus-associated TCR beta chains recognize cytomegalovirus antigens. A later analysis found that TCR association rates varied across HLA loci, with DRB1 alleles showing the most associated TCRs and HLA-C alleles the fewest. In a later analysis, HLA-associated TCR beta chains showed more clonal expansion and lower generation probabilities than non-associated chains that were equally common. The presence/absence analyses assumed that sequencing depth was roughly uniform across donors, and that assumption may not be true. The authors suggested that the approach could potentially be extended to other disease states and immunological phenotypes. Because HLA typing was unavailable for some donors at each locus, only the typed subset was used in association tests. The sequencing pipeline was judged likely to have produced a cluster of highly shared sequence variants as a technical artifact. In an earlier analysis of roughly 500 of the donors, most TCR beta V segments appeared in productive rearrangements about 87% or about 30% of the time, broadly matching IMGT annotations. Around 16 rarely observed V segments, including chromosome 9 orphons, were excluded from the earlier analysis of several hundred of the donors because counts were too low. In both the original and validation cohorts, the classifier was reported to diagnose cytomegalovirus status with high specificity and sensitivity. Linkage disequilibrium might explain the correlated functional status among segregating V segments, but an unknown experimental factor could not be ruled out. This cohort had only TCR beta chains sequenced, and the lack of alpha or paired-chain data limited which features could be detected. Some IMGT-functional V segments, including TRBV6-2 and TRBV6-3, could not be told apart with the 87-base-pair reads, so those segments were excluded. While some public TCRs were present in many individuals, most TCR sequences turned up only very rarely across donors. The only immune exposure information available for the cohort was CMV serostatus. In a later genetic analysis, a missense DCLRE1C variant was associated with V-gene and J-gene trimming of TCR beta chains, and the association was replicated in an independent cohort. A total of 150 or so TCR beta chains were listed by the study as associated with cytomegalovirus. Compared with the roughly 670-donor mean, donors in an Asian-associated ancestry cluster had fewer N-insertions in productive TCRs, according to a later genetic analysis.

Library generation was performed with the immunoSEQ multiplex PCR assay. A mixture of 60 forward primers for TCR Vbeta segments and 13 reverse primers for TCR Jbeta segments was used in the multiplex PCR. The CDR3 region of rearranged TCR beta genes was amplified from genomic DNA with a multiplex PCR assay. The amplified TCR beta libraries were sequenced on the Illumina HiSeq System as 87-base-pair reads. The original methods were these. A later analysis tallied 75 million to 85 million unique TCR beta chains across the 610 or so repertoires, and some 12 million of those chains were shared by two or more donors. To remove PCR and sequencing errors, raw reads were error-corrected and collapsed into unique sequences using a nearest-neighbor algorithm that merged closely related sequences. V, D and J gene segments were assigned by aligning CDR3 sequences to IMGT reference sequences. For a sequence to be retained, a match of at least six nucleotides to both a V gene segment and a J gene segment was required. A rearrangement was called productive if the CDR3 had no stop codons and remained in frame with V and J, and every other rearrangement was called non-productive. Following IMGT convention, CDR3 was defined as the stretch from the second conserved V-encoded cysteine to the conserved J-encoded phenylalanine. In an earlier analysis of some 550 of the donors, sequences lacking an unambiguous match to a single V gene segment were excluded. In an earlier analysis of 450 to 700 of the donors, V segments were called functional above 56.7% productive rearrangements and were called segregating when the between-donor standard deviation exceeded 5%. A statistical classification framework was built for diagnosing cytomegalovirus status from the catalog of TCR beta chain sequences. V and J gene assignment, in a later analysis, came from comparing TCR nucleotide sequences with IMGT/GENE-DB human TR gene sequences. In a later analysis, CDR3 sequences and most-parsimonious VDJ recombination scenarios were assigned using the TCRdist pipeline. In a later analysis, each TCR beta chain was defined by its CDR3 amino acid sequence together with its V-gene family, and reads lacking a unique V-gene family were excluded. To address suspected cross-contamination and a sequencing artifact, a later analysis removed some 620 highly shared, low-generation-probability nucleotide sequences. A later analysis calculated a clonal expansion index for each public chain from normalized within-repertoire ranks of inferred template counts. A later analysis computed generation probabilities with a VDJ recombination model fitted to out-of-frame rearrangements, and checked the results against IGoR. Hypergeometric tests were used in a later analysis to score TCR-TCR, TCR-HLA and TCR-CMV co-occurrence, with a repertoire-size bias correction applied to the TCR pairs. False discovery rates were estimated in a later analysis by permuting HLA or CMV assignments 20 times. A later analysis grouped co-occurring TCRs with DBSCAN, adding TCRdist sequence similarity when clustering within HLA-allele-positive subsets. Repertoires with fewer than 30,000 or more than 120,000 public chains were left out of co-occurrence clustering, as were five repertoires with anomalous nucleotide sharing. What TCRdb holds here is the immuneACCESS table cut down to in-frame rearrangements. Part of the clones is not present; checked against another copy, under half of the missing clones reflect an unresolved V gene, and the others are unexplained. For V, J and clone size, that table is used; D and trimming come from the DNA. The sample table contains some 190,000 clones; only one count was recorded for roughly three quarters of them. The top ten constitute under 3% of the sample.

The cysteine opens and the phenylalanine closes a CDR3 of 14 amino acids. Only the CDR3 DNA is retained, 42 bases long and in frame from the first base. V is pruned by 1 base and J by 6 bases, leaving 2 bases of the junction without a gene match. The germline V gene (reference sequence) supplies CDR1 LNHNV and CDR2 YYDKDF. The receptor was isolated from a woman between 25 and 40 years old in good health and CMV-seropositive. The rearranged chain carries TRBV15 and TRBJ1-5; the central 8 bases match TRBD1. The sequencing input was PBMCs. The encoded CDR3 is CATSRGTGPQPQHF. The sequenced DNA is TGTGCCACCAGCAGAGGGACAGGGCCTCAGCCCCAGCATTTT.